This T cell receptor (beta chain) emerged from a study of blood T cell repertoires in COVID-19. Overall study: The United States, Italy and Spain supplied acute and convalescent COVID-19 samples. Sources were T cells, B-cell-depleted T cells, or PBMCs; the material itself was cDNA or gDNA.

As handled by the study authors: Researchers report that nucleated cell counts were estimated from reference gene primer amplification. The assay was immunoSEQ multiplex PCR, and TCRdb's table has in-frame clones only and misses some. The V and J calls and clone size were taken over from that table, and D and trimming were inferred from the DNA. Here the sample spans about 150,000 clones, around 80% being singletons. Germline CDR1 and CDR2: SNHLY and FYNNEI. The CDR3 is 12 amino acids. Trimming took 6 bases from V and 4 from J, leaving 8 bases between them. The sample comprised peripheral blood. This rearrangement joins TRBV2 to TRBJ2-3, with a possible D match to TRBD1 (5 bases). The sequence was obtained from a man aged 55-75 years with acute or convalescent COVID-19. CDR3 DNA sequence: TGTGCCAGCAGGCAGGGTTCAGATACGCAGTATTTT. This translates into CASRQGSDTQYF.